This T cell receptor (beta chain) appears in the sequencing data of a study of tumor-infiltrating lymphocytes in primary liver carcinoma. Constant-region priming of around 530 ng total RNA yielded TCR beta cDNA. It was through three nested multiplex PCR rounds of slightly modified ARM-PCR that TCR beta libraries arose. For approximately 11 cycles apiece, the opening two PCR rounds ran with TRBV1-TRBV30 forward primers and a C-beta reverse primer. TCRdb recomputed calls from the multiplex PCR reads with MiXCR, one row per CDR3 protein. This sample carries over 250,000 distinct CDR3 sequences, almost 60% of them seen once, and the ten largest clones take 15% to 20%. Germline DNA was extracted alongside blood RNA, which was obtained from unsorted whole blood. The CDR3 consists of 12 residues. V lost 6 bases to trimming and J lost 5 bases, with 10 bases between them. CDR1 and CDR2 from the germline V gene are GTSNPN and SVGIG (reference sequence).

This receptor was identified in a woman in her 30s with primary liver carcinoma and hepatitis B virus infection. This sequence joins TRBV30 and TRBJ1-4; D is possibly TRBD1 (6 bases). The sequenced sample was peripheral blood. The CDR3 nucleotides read TGTGCCTGTTTCAGGGGAAATGAAAAACTGTTTTTT. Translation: CACFRGNEKLFF.